This T cell receptor beta chain was sequenced in a study of blood T cell repertoires in COVID-19 (TCRdb year 2020). In terms of the full investigation: Collaborator samples came from the United States, Italy and Spain and covered acute and convalescent phases of COVID-19. The repertoires were made available in a free public database intended to serve as a resource for research on the immune response to SARS-CoV-2. The prospective study material was composed of cDNA or gDNA derived from T cells, B-cell-depleted T cells, or PBMCs. Deeply sampled blood TCRbeta repertoires from subjects exposed to, actively infected with, or recovered from COVID-19 were included in the dataset. Nearly every sample came with metadata listing a de-identified subject ID, COVID-19 status, age in years and sex. Samples were obtained from the ongoing ImmuneRACE study (first 160 participants) and from 1,254 subjects provided by 6 global collaborators. Where HLA class I and class II types were available, the types were taken from metadata supplied by the sample provider, not from assay-based typing.

The CDR3 sequence holds 15 residues, the cysteine and phenylalanine included. The only DNA kept is the CDR3, 45 bases in frame from the first base. Germline trimming amounts to 2 bases on V and 1 base on J, with 5 as the count of junction bases outside the gene matches. The germline V gene (reference sequence) sets CDR1 to GTSNPN and CDR2 to SVGIG. Results the study describes overall, beyond this receptor: The amount of clinical and demographic metadata varied by source and participant and was provided uncurated.

TCRbeta CDR3 regions were amplified from genomic DNA by means of the immunoSEQ Assay, a bias-controlled multiplex PCR. The published analysis was carried out like this. Nucleated cell counts per sample were estimated from amplification of reference gene primers within the assay. Sequence reads were collapsed and filtered to measure the absolute abundance of every unique TCRbeta CDR3 rearrangement. Productive Simpson clonality was computed per sample as the square root of Simpson's diversity index over productive rearrangements. Imported from immuneACCESS, the table was reduced by TCRdb to in-frame sequences with V and J called. These copies leave out some clones; in studies compared against another copy, an unresolved V gene accounts for under half, and the cause of the remainder is not known. V and J calls and clone size come straight from that table; D and trimming were deduced from the DNA. This sample is represented by some 240,000 clones; over 80% of them were singletons. The ten largest account for about 2.9% of the sample.

Enrolling through a virtual design, the prospective study's participants ranged in age from roughly 18 to 90 years and lived across roughly 23 United States geographic areas. In the prospective study, participants were assigned to cohorts based on the clinical history participants reported in a screening survey and a study questionnaire. A participant counted as exposed if, within 2 weeks of entering the study, that participant had been in contact with someone who had a PCR-confirmed or clinician-diagnosed COVID-19 case. Each participant in the prospective study had whole blood, serum and a nasopharyngeal or oropharyngeal swab collected by mobile phlebotomists. Over a 2-month period, participants in the prospective study had the option of providing additional blood draws and questionnaires. Before DNA extraction, prospective study blood samples were shipped either frozen or at room temperature.

In regard to this clone: The antigen this receptor binds is unknown. Within one base of it there is no much larger clone, and no base qualities were kept.

Sequencing was performed on PBMCs or T cells enriched from blood (not recorded which). The TCR originated in a woman aged 40 to 49 who had been exposed to COVID-19. This chain joins TRBV30 to TRBJ2-1, with 7 middle bases fitting TRBD1. Here the CDR3 is given as CAWSPRGMSYNEQFF. At the DNA level, the sequence is TGTGCCTGGAGTCCCAGGGGGATGTCCTACAATGAGCAGTTCTTC.